The subject of this entry is one T cell receptor beta chain. Authors' data handling: Reference gene primers were amplified, and this amplification served to estimate nucleated cell counts. Some clones are missing from TCRdb's copy, which holds only in-frame ones; the method was immunoSEQ multiplex PCR. That table supplies the V and J calls and clone size; D and trimming were determined from the DNA. The sample carries roughly 26,000 clones, 75% to 85% recorded once. This entry comes from a study of blood T cell repertoires in COVID-19. As for the study in general: From the United States, Italy and Spain came samples of acute and convalescent COVID-19.

The CDR3 runs to 16 residues. Trimming removed 5 bases at V and 0 bases at J, with 17 bases between. Germline V gives CDR1 SGHRS, CDR2 YFSETQ. The chain combines TRBV5-1 with TRBJ1-1; weak D call: TRBD1 (5 bases). This clonotype was obtained from a human donor in a cohort sampled during active COVID-19. Specimen: peripheral blood. The CDR3 sequence: CASRAGGRQMNTEAFF. CDR3 coding DNA: TGCGCCAGCAGGGCGGGGGGGAGGCAAATGAACACTGAAGCTTTCTTT.